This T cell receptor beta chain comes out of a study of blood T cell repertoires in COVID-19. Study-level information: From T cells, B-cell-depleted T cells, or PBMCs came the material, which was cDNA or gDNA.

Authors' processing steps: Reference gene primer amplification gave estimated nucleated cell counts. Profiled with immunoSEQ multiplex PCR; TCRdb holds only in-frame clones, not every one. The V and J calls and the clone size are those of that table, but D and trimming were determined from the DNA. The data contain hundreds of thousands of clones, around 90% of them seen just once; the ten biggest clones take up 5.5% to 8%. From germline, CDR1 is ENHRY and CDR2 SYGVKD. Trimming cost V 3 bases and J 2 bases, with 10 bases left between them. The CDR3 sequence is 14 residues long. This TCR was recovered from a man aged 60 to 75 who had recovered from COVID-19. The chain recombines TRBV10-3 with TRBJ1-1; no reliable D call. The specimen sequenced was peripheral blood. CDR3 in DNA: TGTGCCATCAGTGATTTGGCAGGAAACACTGAAGCTTTCTTT. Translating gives CAISDLAGNTEAFF.